The text below deals with one TCR beta chain. The data belong to a study of PD-L1 blockade in urothelial cancer. Libraries were prepared by immunoSEQ multiplex PCR; TCRdb keeps only in-frame clonotypes and omits some of them. The table lists fewer than 30,000 clones, around 80% of them singletons, with around 3% in the top ten. As to time point: peripheral blood 6 weeks after treatment start. The clonotype originates from a man between 65 and 85 years old with urothelial cancer. Specimen: PBMCs, collected around atezolizumab (anti-PD-L1) treatment.

DNA for the CDR3: TGTGCCAGCAGTACGAGTTACACAGGGTCTCCAGATACGCAGTATTTT. Amino acid sequence: CASSTSYTGSPDTQYF. The rearrangement links TRBV6-6 to TRBJ2-3; perhaps TRBD1 as D (6 bases). V was cut by 5 bases and J by 4 bases, with 19 bases left in between. Germline loops: CDR1 MNHNY, CDR2 SVGAGI (reference sequence). This CDR3 has 16 amino acids.